This is a list of T cell receptor beta chains from one sample in a study of blood T cell repertoires in COVID-19. The assay was immunoSEQ multiplex PCR, and TCRdb's table has in-frame clones only and misses some. The sample contains about 300,000 clones, about nine tenths of which appear only once. The sequenced sample was PBMCs or T cells enriched from blood (not recorded which). The receptors were gathered from a woman between 40 and 50 years old who had recovered from COVID-19. Each CDR3 is given with its conserved first and last residue. Fields, in order: V gene, CDR3 length, J gene, clone size, D gene, CDR3 DNA, CDR3 protein. The D gene is left open where the match is weak. Clone size appears in some rows only: once, few, many, or a class for an expanded clone.

v_gene: TRBV5-1; len: 13; j_gene: TRBJ2-7; abundance: .; d_gene: .; CDR3nt: TGCGCCAGCAGCTTGGAAGTTACAGACAGGCAGTACTTC; CDR3aa: CASSLEVTDRQYF
v_gene: TRBV12-5; len: 11; j_gene: TRBJ2-2; abundance: .; d_gene: .; CDR3nt: TGTGCTAGCGGGAGTACCGGGGAGCTGTTTTTT; CDR3aa: CASGSTGELFF
v_gene: TRBV30; len: 13; j_gene: TRBJ1-4; abundance: .; d_gene: .; CDR3nt: TGTGCCTGGAGTGTAGGGGATAATGAAAAACTGTTTTTT; CDR3aa: CAWSVGDNEKLFF
v_gene: TRBV19; len: 17; j_gene: TRBJ2-7; abundance: .; d_gene: TRBD1; CDR3nt: TGTGCCAGTAGTCCGCTTCTAGCCGGGACAGGGGGCTACGAGCAGTACTTC; CDR3aa: CASSPLLAGTGGYEQYF
v_gene: TRBV7-3; len: 15; j_gene: TRBJ2-1; abundance: few; d_gene: .; CDR3nt: TGTGCCAGCAGCTTAACAGGGAAGGGGAACAATGAGCAGTTCTTC; CDR3aa: CASSLTGKGNNEQFF
v_gene: TRBV7-2; len: 14; j_gene: TRBJ1-4; abundance: .; d_gene: .; CDR3nt: TGTGCCAGCAGCCAGGACAGATTTAATGAAAAACTGTTTTTT; CDR3aa: CASSQDRFNEKLFF
v_gene: TRBV9; len: 15; j_gene: TRBJ1-1; abundance: .; d_gene: .; CDR3nt: TGTGCCAGCAGCCCCCTGGGAGGTCGGGGCACTGAAGCTTTCTTT; CDR3aa: CASSPLGGRGTEAFF
v_gene: TRBV10-3; len: 13; j_gene: TRBJ2-3; abundance: .; d_gene: TRBD1; CDR3nt: TGTGCCATCAGTGCACAGGGGGAGGATACGCAGTATTTT; CDR3aa: CAISAQGEDTQYF
v_gene: TRBV6-5; len: 14; j_gene: TRBJ2-1; abundance: .; d_gene: TRBD1; CDR3nt: TGTGCCAGCAGTTACGACAGGGGATACAATGAGCAGTTCTTC; CDR3aa: CASSYDRGYNEQFF
v_gene: TRBV2; len: 13; j_gene: TRBJ2-5; abundance: .; d_gene: .; CDR3nt: TGTGCCAGCAGGATGGACTTGGTGGAGACCCAGTACTTC; CDR3aa: CASRMDLVETQYF
v_gene: TRBV5-4; len: 14; j_gene: TRBJ1-2; abundance: .; d_gene: .; CDR3nt: TGTGCCAGCAGCTTGCCGCTCAAGGAGTATGGCTACACCTTC; CDR3aa: CASSLPLKEYGYTF
v_gene: TRBV7-9; len: 16; j_gene: TRBJ1-6; abundance: .; d_gene: .; CDR3nt: TGTGCCAGCAGCTTAGGCCTGAGCTCCTATAATTCACCCCTCCACTTT; CDR3aa: CASSLGLSSYNSPLHF
v_gene: TRBV4-3; len: 17; j_gene: TRBJ1-4; abundance: .; d_gene: .; CDR3nt: TGCGCCAGCAGCCAAGCAATGGAGGCCGGAAGTAATGAAAAACTGTTTTTT; CDR3aa: CASSQAMEAGSNEKLFF
v_gene: TRBV5-6; len: 14; j_gene: TRBJ1-2; abundance: .; d_gene: TRBD1; CDR3nt: TGTGCCAGCAGCGATCTGACAGGGTGGTATGGCTACACCTTC; CDR3aa: CASSDLTGWYGYTF
v_gene: TRBV18; len: 15; j_gene: TRBJ1-2; abundance: .; d_gene: TRBD1; CDR3nt: TGTGCCAGCTCGTCTACTTCACAGGGGGCCTATGGCTACACCTTC; CDR3aa: CASSSTSQGAYGYTF
v_gene: TRBV6-5; len: 12; j_gene: TRBJ1-2; abundance: few; d_gene: .; CDR3nt: TGTGCCAGCAGCCAAGACAGAGCCGGCTACACCTTC; CDR3aa: CASSQDRAGYTF
v_gene: TRBV19; len: 11; j_gene: TRBJ1-5; abundance: .; d_gene: .; CDR3nt: TGTGCCAGTAGTATCCGACAGGCCCTGCATTTT; CDR3aa: CASSIRQALHF
v_gene: TRBV20-1; len: 11; j_gene: TRBJ2-3; abundance: .; d_gene: .; CDR3nt: TGCAGTGCTCACGGTGGAGATACGCAGTATTTT; CDR3aa: CSAHGGDTQYF
v_gene: TRBV7-9; len: 17; j_gene: TRBJ2-7; abundance: .; d_gene: TRBD2; CDR3nt: TGTGCCAGCAGCCAAAGAACCGGGACTAGCTCTGCCTACGAGCAGTACTTC; CDR3aa: CASSQRTGTSSAYEQYF
v_gene: TRBV25-1; len: 14; j_gene: TRBJ1-4; abundance: .; d_gene: .; CDR3nt: TGTGCCAGCAGGAGGCAAGATTTTAATGAAAAACTGTTTTTT; CDR3aa: CASRRQDFNEKLFF
v_gene: TRBV5-4; len: 12; j_gene: TRBJ1-2; abundance: few; d_gene: .; CDR3nt: TGTGCCAGCAGCCCAGCGGGAGGTGGCTACACCTTC; CDR3aa: CASSPAGGGYTF
v_gene: TRBV30; len: 14; j_gene: TRBJ2-5; abundance: .; d_gene: TRBD2; CDR3nt: TGTGCCTGGAGCCGTCCCGGGGGGCAAGAGACCCAGTACTTC; CDR3aa: CAWSRPGGQETQYF
v_gene: TRBV30; len: 15; j_gene: TRBJ1-5; abundance: .; d_gene: .; CDR3nt: TGTGCCTGGAGTAGAAAGGGTGGGGAGGGACAGCCCCAGCATTTT; CDR3aa: CAWSRKGGEGQPQHF
v_gene: TRBV5-4; len: 17; j_gene: TRBJ1-4; abundance: .; d_gene: .; CDR3nt: TGTGCCAGCACCCGGGGGGGACGCACTGCAACTAATGAAAAACTGTTTTTT; CDR3aa: CASTRGGRTATNEKLFF
v_gene: TRBV2; len: 16; j_gene: TRBJ1-3; abundance: .; d_gene: .; CDR3nt: TGTGCCAGCAGCCCGGGGGGGGGCCTCTCTGGAAACACCATATATTTT; CDR3aa: CASSPGGGLSGNTIYF
v_gene: TRBV6-5; len: 11; j_gene: TRBJ2-7; abundance: once; d_gene: .; CDR3nt: TGTGCCAGCAGTTACTCGCGCGAGCAGTACTTC; CDR3aa: CASSYSREQYF
v_gene: TRBV6-5; len: 15; j_gene: TRBJ2-7; abundance: once; d_gene: .; CDR3nt: TGTGCCAGCAGCCCGGACAGAACAGTATCCTACGAGCAGTACTTC; CDR3aa: CASSPDRTVSYEQYF
v_gene: TRBV5-1; len: 15; j_gene: TRBJ2-5; abundance: once; d_gene: TRBD1; CDR3nt: TGCGCCAGCAGCTTGACCGGACAGGTCCAAGAGACCCAGTACTTC; CDR3aa: CASSLTGQVQETQYF
v_gene: TRBV12-3/TRBV12-4; len: 13; j_gene: TRBJ1-2; abundance: .; d_gene: .; CDR3nt: TGTGCCAGCAGTTTAATACACAACTATGGCTACACCTTC; CDR3aa: CASSLIHNYGYTF
v_gene: TRBV7-9; len: 16; j_gene: TRBJ2-7; abundance: .; d_gene: TRBD1; CDR3nt: TGTGCCAGCAGCTTAAACTACCCAGGGGGTAACGACGAGCAGTACTTC; CDR3aa: CASSLNYPGGNDEQYF
v_gene: TRBV5-1; len: 15; j_gene: TRBJ1-3; abundance: .; d_gene: .; CDR3nt: TGCGCCAGCAGCTTGACAGGGAGTTCTGGAAACACCATATATTTT; CDR3aa: CASSLTGSSGNTIYF
v_gene: TRBV6-1; len: 15; j_gene: TRBJ1-1; abundance: .; d_gene: .; CDR3nt: TGTGCCAGCAGTGAGCAGACAGTTATGAACACTGAAGCTTTCTTT; CDR3aa: CASSEQTVMNTEAFF
v_gene: TRBV5-1; len: 15; j_gene: TRBJ2-2; abundance: .; d_gene: TRBD1; CDR3nt: TGCGCCAGCAGCTTCGGGACAGCAAACACCGGGGAGCTGTTTTTT; CDR3aa: CASSFGTANTGELFF
v_gene: TRBV5-1; len: 15; j_gene: TRBJ1-2; abundance: .; d_gene: TRBD1; CDR3nt: TGCGCCAGCAGCCCTATAACGGGACAGGCATATGGCTACACCTTC; CDR3aa: CASSPITGQAYGYTF
v_gene: TRBV19; len: 14; j_gene: TRBJ1-1; abundance: .; d_gene: .; CDR3nt: TGTGCCAGTAGTCCTACTACAGGGTGGACTGAAGCTTTCTTT; CDR3aa: CASSPTTGWTEAFF
v_gene: TRBV2; len: 14; j_gene: TRBJ2-7; abundance: .; d_gene: TRBD2; CDR3nt: TGTGCCAGCGAGACTAGCGGGCCGTCCTACGAGCAGTACTTC; CDR3aa: CASETSGPSYEQYF
v_gene: TRBV7-9; len: 14; j_gene: TRBJ2-3; abundance: once; d_gene: TRBD1; CDR3nt: TGTGCCAGCAGCTCCGGACAGGGGGTGGATACGCAGTATTTT; CDR3aa: CASSSGQGVDTQYF
v_gene: TRBV27; len: 14; j_gene: TRBJ2-7; abundance: .; d_gene: TRBD1; CDR3nt: TGTGCCAGCAGTTTATTAGGACAGGGGGCTGAGCAGTACTTC; CDR3aa: CASSLLGQGAEQYF
v_gene: TRBV7-2; len: 14; j_gene: TRBJ2-5; abundance: .; d_gene: .; CDR3nt: TGTGCCAGCAGCCCGAGGACATTTCAAGAGACCCAGTACTTC; CDR3aa: CASSPRTFQETQYF
v_gene: TRBV28; len: 13; j_gene: TRBJ2-3; abundance: few; d_gene: .; CDR3nt: TGTGCCAGCAGTTATACTCAGGACAGAAAGCAGTATTTT; CDR3aa: CASSYTQDRKQYF
v_gene: TRBV19; len: 14; j_gene: TRBJ2-7; abundance: .; d_gene: .; CDR3nt: TGTGCCAGTAGTCCCCCGGGACATTCTTACGAGCAGTACTTC; CDR3aa: CASSPPGHSYEQYF
v_gene: TRBV2; len: 14; j_gene: TRBJ2-1; abundance: once; d_gene: .; CDR3nt: TGTGCCAGCAGCCAGGAATCCTCCTACAATGAGCAGTTCTTC; CDR3aa: CASSQESSYNEQFF
v_gene: TRBV7-9; len: 15; j_gene: TRBJ2-7; abundance: .; d_gene: TRBD1; CDR3nt: TGTGCCAGCAGCTCCTTCGGACAGGGATTCTACGAGCAGTACTTC; CDR3aa: CASSSFGQGFYEQYF
v_gene: TRBV5-4; len: 17; j_gene: TRBJ1-1; abundance: .; d_gene: .; CDR3nt: TGTGCCAGCAGCTTGGAACGGGACACAACCCTAGTCACTGAAGCTTTCTTT; CDR3aa: CASSLERDTTLVTEAFF
v_gene: TRBV30; len: 13; j_gene: TRBJ2-7; abundance: .; d_gene: .; CDR3nt: TGTGCCTGGAGTCGGAAGGGGTCCTACGAGCAGTACTTC; CDR3aa: CAWSRKGSYEQYF
v_gene: TRBV4-3; len: 12; j_gene: TRBJ1-1; abundance: .; d_gene: .; CDR3nt: TGCGCCAGCAGCTACAGGAACACTGAAGCTTTCTTT; CDR3aa: CASSYRNTEAFF
v_gene: TRBV5-1; len: 17; j_gene: TRBJ2-1; abundance: .; d_gene: TRBD2; CDR3nt: TGCGCCAGCAGCTTGGGGGCGGGGACTAGCTCCTACAATGAGCAGTTCTTC; CDR3aa: CASSLGAGTSSYNEQFF
v_gene: TRBV6-1; len: 15; j_gene: TRBJ1-5; abundance: .; d_gene: TRBD1; CDR3nt: TGTGCCAGCAGGGAACAGGGGGTGAGCAATCAGCCCCAGCATTTT; CDR3aa: CASREQGVSNQPQHF
v_gene: TRBV7-2; len: 16; j_gene: TRBJ2-7; abundance: .; d_gene: TRBD2; CDR3nt: TGTGCCAGCAGCCCGAGGACTAGCGGGGGGGCGGGCGAGCAGTACTTC; CDR3aa: CASSPRTSGGAGEQYF